A selection of T cell receptor beta chains follows, all from one sample in a study of technical replicates of blood from a handful of donors. Assay: immunoSEQ multiplex PCR; the TCRdb copy retains only in-frame clones and omits some. The top ten hold over 0.13% of the sample, which has around 80,000 clones, 98% seen once. The sample was T cells isolated from PBMCs. These receptors came from a human donor in good health. Each CDR3 is given with its conserved first and last residue. The D gene is left open where the match is weak. A clone size is listed for some rows: how often the clone was seen (once, few, many), or a class if it is expanded.

TRBV1	NA	TRBJ1-4	NA	CTSSPDAGSTNEKLFF	TGCACCAGCAGCCCCGACGCAGGTTCAACTAATGAAAAACTGTTTTTT
TRBV5-1	few	TRBJ1-1	NA	CASRGPGPHNTEAFF	TGCGCCAGCAGGGGGCCAGGGCCGCACAACACTGAAGCTTTCTTT
TRBV6-5	once	TRBJ1-1	TRBD1	CASRDTGTAEAFF	TGTGCCAGCCGCGATACTGGGACAGCTGAAGCTTTCTTT
TRBV27	once	TRBJ2-4	TRBD1	CASRPQTGAYDIQYF	TGTGCCAGCAGACCCCAGACAGGGGCCTATGACATTCAGTACTTC
TRBV5-1	NA	TRBJ2-3	NA	CASSPKEATDTQYF	TGCGCCAGCAGCCCCAAGGAGGCTACAGATACGCAGTATTTT
TRBV18	once	TRBJ1-2	TRBD1	CASSPDRERGGYTF	TGTGCCAGCTCGCCCGACAGGGAAAGGGGTGGCTACACCTTC
TRBV29-1	NA	TRBJ2-4	TRBD2	CSVEDRGVNIQYF	TGCAGCGTTGAAGATCGGGGGGTAAACATTCAGTACTTC
TRBV12-1	once	TRBJ1-2	NA	CASSFEKGQGINGYTF	TGTGCCAGCAGCTTCGAAAAAGGGCAGGGAATTAATGGCTACACCTTC
TRBV7-6	NA	TRBJ2-1	TRBD2	CASSYGLAGTYNEQFF	TGTGCCAGCAGCTACGGACTAGCGGGGACCTACAATGAGCAGTTCTTC
TRBV29-1	NA	TRBJ2-7	NA	CSVVLSGSYEQYF	TGCAGCGTTGTTCTGTCCGGGTCCTACGAGCAGTACTTC
TRBV19	once	TRBJ2-1	TRBD2	CASTGLHNEQFF	TGTGCCAGTACGGGACTACACAATGAGCAGTTCTTC
TRBV30	NA	TRBJ2-7	TRBD1	CAWSVGTGAYEQYF	TGTGCCTGGAGTGTAGGGACAGGGGCCTACGAGCAGTACTTC
TRBV15	NA	TRBJ2-1	TRBD2	CATSGRRGSSYNEQFF	TGTGCCACCAGCGGGAGGCGGGGGAGCTCCTACAATGAGCAGTTCTTC
TRBV19	NA	TRBJ1-5	TRBD1	CASSEPGQGPYSNQPQHF	TGTGCCAGTAGTGAGCCGGGACAGGGACCTTATAGCAATCAGCCCCAGCATTTT